This record looks at one T cell receptor beta chain sequence and its context. Germline assignment: CDR1 SGHTA and CDR2 FQGNSA. V gave up 6 bases and J gave up 4 bases; unmatched junction bases: 4. The CDR3 has 13 residues. The data were obtained in a study of technical replicates of blood from several donors. Sequencing was performed with immunoSEQ multiplex PCR; in TCRdb, only in-frame clones are kept and a portion is missing. The sample lists some 87,000 clones, 90% to 95% occurring once. The receptor's source is a human donor in good health. The sample taken for sequencing was T cells isolated from PBMCs. This chain uses TRBV7-2 with TRBJ2-3; 7 nucleotides align to TRBD2. CDR3 coding DNA: TGTGCCAGCAGGTCGGGAGGTGCAGATACGCAGTATTTT. Translating gives CASRSGGADTQYF.